The 4 T cell receptor beta chains presented below share a single source sample, sequenced in a study of T-cell reconstitution after alpha-beta-depleted transplantation in children listed by TCRdb under 2016. According to the study, the label for this sample's treatment or condition signals: allogeneic hematopoietic cell transplantation with graft depleted of TCRalphabeta T cells and CD19 B cells. Library preparation used PCR. The sample was run on an Illumina HiSeq 2500. TCR library preparation used molecular barcoding, with unique molecular identifiers applied to normalize quantification of the TCRbeta repertoire. The public reads were reanalyzed by TCRdb: fastp trimming at Q25, MiXCR alignment, in-frame beta chains only. Merged by CDR3 protein, the rows form single entries marked with the most common genes and DNA. Counted in this sample were around 190,000 distinct CDR3 sequences; under 8.5% of them appeared once. The top ten constitute 5.5% of the sample.

Sequencing was performed on PBMCs, taken before TCRalphabeta/CD19-depleted stem cell transplant. These receptors were obtained from a boy between 2 and 10 years old with acute lymphoblastic leukemia, due to receive a stem cell transplant.

The table lists this clonotype with a few counts. The genes are TRBV20-1 and TRBJ2-7; D is possibly TRBD1 or TRBD2 (6 bases each). The germline gives CDR1 DFQATT, CDR2 SNEGSKA (reference sequence). V dropped 1 base and J dropped 5 bases, with 18 bases sitting between them. This CDR3 contains 15 residues. The CDR3 protein is CSARGGAGTQDEQYF. CDR3 sequence (DNA): TGCAGTGCTAGAGGGGGGGCCGGGACACAAGACGAGCAGTACTTC.

This clonotype was counted many times. CDR3 bases: TGCAGCGTTGTAGGAACTAGCGGGAGACTAGCGAGCACAGATACGCAGTATTTT. This gives the protein CSVVGTSGRLASTDTQYF. The chain recombines TRBV29-1 with TRBJ2-3; 11 nucleotides align to TRBD2. The CDR3 contains 18 residues. J gave up 0 bases and V 4 bases, and 12 bases lay outside the gene matches. CDR1 SQVTM and CDR2 ANQGSEA come from the germline V gene.

This clonotype was recorded at least ten times. The chain recombines TRBV28 with TRBJ2-7; the D is unclear. Trimming removed 7 bases at V and 3 bases at J, with 22 bases between. Germline CDR1 and CDR2: MDHEN and SYDVKM. This CDR3 spans 16 amino acids. This CDR3 reads CASNPPGVRTDYEQYF. The CDR3 DNA reads as TGTGCCAGCAACCCCCCCGGCGTCAGGACCGACTACGAGCAGTACTTC.

This clonotype was found a few times. The V gene is TRBV20-1, the J gene TRBJ1-5; TRBD1 is a possible D gene (5 bases). In germline, CDR1 is DFQATT, CDR2 SNEGSKA (reference sequence). The germline V and J ends were trimmed by 3 bases and 0 bases, with 12 bases remaining between them. The CDR3 is 15 amino acids. The DNA of the CDR3 is TGCAGTGCTAGTAGACAGCTTAATAGCAATCAGCCCCAGCATTTT. It specifies CSASRQLNSNQPQHF.